The clone carrying this T cell receptor beta chain was observed once. Its antigen is undetermined. Only in-frame clones appear in the TCRdb table, and some are missing; sequencing was by immunoSEQ multiplex PCR. The sample carries about 480,000 clones, roughly 87% recorded once. Described treatment: 15 to 20 received Ad26.COV2.S at low or high dose, single or two shots; about five received placebo; per-sample allocation not given. Day 63 after the first injection of vaccine or placebo was the sampling time. The study used a vaccine consisting of an Ad26 vector that expressed Wuhan-strain SARS-CoV-2 spike. The sample originates from a study of Ad26.COV2.S vaccination and SARS-CoV-2 variants. The overall study: Intramuscular Ad26.COV2.S at 5x10^10 or 1x10^11 viral particles. Study-wide results and caveats: Analyses that measured TCR breadth and depth may have underestimated total T cell responses. Recipients of either vaccine or placebo displayed similar breadth of non-spike TCRs.

The V end lost 0 bases, the J end lost 1 base, and 10 bases lay between the germline ends. Germline assignment: CDR1 SGHDT and CDR2 YYEEEE. The CDR3 loop spans 15 amino acids. The chain employs TRBV5-6 and TRBJ1-1; D is undetermined. The clonotype was recovered from a person between 18 and 59 years old who received the Ad26.COV2.S COVID-19 vaccine or a placebo. Specimen: peripheral blood, collected in a trial of Ad26.COV2.S vaccine versus placebo. CDR3 protein: CASSLGGGRNTEAFF. Written as DNA, the CDR3 is TGTGCCAGCAGCTTGGGAGGCGGCCGGAACACTGAAGCTTTCTTT.